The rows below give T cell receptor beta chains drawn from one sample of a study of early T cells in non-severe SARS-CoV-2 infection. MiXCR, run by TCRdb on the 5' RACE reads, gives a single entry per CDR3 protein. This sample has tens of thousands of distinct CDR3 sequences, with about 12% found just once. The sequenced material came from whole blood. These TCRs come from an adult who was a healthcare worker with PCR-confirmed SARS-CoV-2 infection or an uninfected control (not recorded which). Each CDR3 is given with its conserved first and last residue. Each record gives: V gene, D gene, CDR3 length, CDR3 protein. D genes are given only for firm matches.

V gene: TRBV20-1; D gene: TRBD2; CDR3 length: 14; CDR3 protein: CSALSGGVTDTQYF
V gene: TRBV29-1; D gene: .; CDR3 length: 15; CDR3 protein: CSVAPPGGHQETQYF
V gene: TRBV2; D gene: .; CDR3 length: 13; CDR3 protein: CASGGHLTDTQYF
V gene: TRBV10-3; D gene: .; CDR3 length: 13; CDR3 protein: CAITDRNTGELFF
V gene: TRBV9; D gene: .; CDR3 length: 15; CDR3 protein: CASSPLAQMNTEAFF
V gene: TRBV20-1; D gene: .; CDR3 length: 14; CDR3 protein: CSARDYRSVYEQYF
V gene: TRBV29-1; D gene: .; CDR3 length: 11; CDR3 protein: CSVAFGDTQYF
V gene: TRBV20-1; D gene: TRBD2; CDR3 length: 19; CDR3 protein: CSARAPGGLAGGFSYEQYF
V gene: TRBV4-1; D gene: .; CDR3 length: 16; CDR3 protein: CASSQDRGGTPYEQYF
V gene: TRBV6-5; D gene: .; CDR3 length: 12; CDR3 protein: CASSYSGALLHF
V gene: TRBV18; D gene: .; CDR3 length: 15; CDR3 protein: CASSPGTASNSPLHF
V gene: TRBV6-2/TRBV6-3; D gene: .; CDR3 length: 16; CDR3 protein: CASSHILRSSYNEQFF
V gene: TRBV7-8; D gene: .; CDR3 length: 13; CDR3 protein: CASSFRDSGELFF
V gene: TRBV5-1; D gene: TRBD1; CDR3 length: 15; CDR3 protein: CASSDTGGGPETQYF
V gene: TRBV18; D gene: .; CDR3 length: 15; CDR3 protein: CASSPPKAGNYEQYF
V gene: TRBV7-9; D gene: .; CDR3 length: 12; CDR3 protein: CASSLGPGMQYF
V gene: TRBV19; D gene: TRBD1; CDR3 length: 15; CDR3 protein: CASSIPRTGGDEQYF
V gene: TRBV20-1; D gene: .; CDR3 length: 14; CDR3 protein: CSAKGLAFSGEQFF